The 8 T cell receptor beta chains in this list originate from one sample, sequenced in a study of blood T cell repertoires in COVID-19. Profiling relied on immunoSEQ multiplex PCR, and the TCRdb table lists in-frame clones only, not all of them. The sample lists approximately 500,000 clones; around nine tenths were seen once. Material for sequencing was peripheral blood. These receptor sequences come from a woman in her forties or fifties with COVID-19, enrolled during active disease.

V gene TRBV2 combines with J gene TRBJ2-1; maybe TRBD1 (6 bases). The CDR3 is 15 residues long. Germline assignment: CDR1 SNHLY and CDR2 FYNNEI. V was pared by 10 bases and J by 0 bases, with 16 bases between. As DNA, the CDR3 is TGTGCCACCTCCCAAAGGGGGAGCTCCTACAATGAGCAGTTCTTC. Translating gives CATSQRGSSYNEQFF.

The V call is TRBV30, the J call TRBJ2-5, with D perhaps TRBD2 (6 bases). The ends were cut back, 2 bases at V and 5 bases at J, with 21 bases in the middle. The CDR3 loop spans 16 amino acids. The germline V gene has CDR1 GTSNPN and CDR2 SVGIG (reference sequence). CDR3 region: CAWSRIGTWRSETQYF. DNA of the CDR3: TGTGCCTGGAGTCGGATAGGGACTTGGAGGTCGGAGACCCAGTACTTC.

CDR3 protein: CASRPTLRGNTEAFF. The CDR3 DNA reads TGTGCCAGCAGGCCTACCCTCAGGGGGAACACTGAAGCTTTCTTT. This chain uses TRBV28 with TRBJ1-1; tentative D call: TRBD1 (6 bases). The germline V gene has CDR1 MDHEN and CDR2 SYDVKM. V lost 6 bases and J 1 base, leaving 15 bases between the germline ends. The CDR3 is 15 amino acids.

This clone has just one count. The V gene is TRBV5-5, the J gene TRBJ1-3, with D possibly TRBD1 on 5 matching bases. CDR1 and CDR2 (germline): SGHKS, YYEKEE (reference sequence). This CDR3 contains 12 residues. Trimming cost V 3 bases and J 4 bases, with 5 bases left between them. The CDR3 protein is CASSWTGNTIYF. CDR3 coding DNA: TGTGCCAGCAGCTGGACAGGAAACACCATATATTTT. Full variable domain (outside the CDR3, taken from reference TRBV5-5 and TRBJ1-3): DAGVTQSPTHLIKTRGQQVTLRCSPISGHKSVSWYQQVLGQGPQFIFQYYEKEERGRGNFPDRFSARQFPNYSSELNVNALLLGDSALYLCASSWTGNTIYFGEGSWLTVV.

In DNA, the CDR3 is TGTGCCAGCAGCGGGAGTCCCCAAGAGACCCAGTACTTC. Translating it yields CASSGSPQETQYF. The chain uses TRBV6-5 and TRBJ2-5; tentatively, D is TRBD2 (6 bases). V gave up 6 bases and J gave up 1 base, with 9 bases separating them. The CDR3 contains 13 residues. Germline loops: CDR1 MNHEY, CDR2 SVGAGI.

The V and J genes are TRBV13 and TRBJ2-1; 12 positions agree with TRBD2. Trimming removed 5 bases from V and 8 bases from J; junction bases left unmatched: 10. Looked up from germline, CDR1 is PRHDT and CDR2 is FYEKMQ (reference sequence). CDR3 size: 16 residues. The CDR3 sequence: CASSPPGLAGGDEQFF. The CDR3, as DNA: TGTGCCAGCAGCCCCCCGGGACTAGCGGGTGGCGATGAGCAGTTCTTC.

This clone appeared a single time. Written as DNA, the CDR3 is TGTGCCAGCAGTTCCCTGAAGGGGGCGACAGGAAACACCATATATTTT. The encoded protein is CASSSLKGATGNTIYF. The genes are TRBV28 and TRBJ1-3, with 7 bases aligning to TRBD1. Looked up from germline, CDR1 is MDHEN and CDR2 is SYDVKM. The J segment lost 4 bases and the V segment lost 4 bases, leaving 10 bases of the junction unmatched. The CDR3 spans 16 residues.

The chain combines TRBV1 with TRBJ2-1; TRBD2 reflects the table's D call only, with no check against the DNA. TRBV1 is reported as a pseudogene. This CDR3 contains 19 residues. CDR3 in amino acids: CTSSQFTGTSGGAWNEQFF. DNA for the CDR3: TGCACCAGCAGCCAATTCACCGGGACTAGCGGGGGGGCCTGGAATGAGCAGTTCTTC.